This T cell receptor (beta chain) was obtained from a study of blood T cell repertoires in COVID-19. Study as a whole: T cells, B-cell-depleted T cells, or PBMCs supplied cDNA or gDNA.

In the original analysis: Estimated nucleated cell counts came from reference gene primer amplification. Here immunoSEQ multiplex PCR was the method, and the copy in TCRdb shows in-frame clones only, minus some. Clonal size and the V and J genes are those of that table, whereas D and trimming came from the DNA. Among roughly 130,000 clones listed, around 80% were seen once. V lost 7 bases and J lost 6, with 16 bases in between. From germline, CDR1 is MDHEN and CDR2 SYDVKM. This CDR3 contains 14 residues. The chain recombines TRBV28 with TRBJ1-5, with D perhaps matching TRBD1 (5 bases). Input material: peripheral blood. The clonotype originates from a man between 60 and 75 years old with active or convalescent COVID-19. The CDR3 DNA reads TGTGCCAGCACCCTCGCAGGGTCGGGTCAGCCCCAGCATTTT. The encoded protein is CASTLAGSGQPQHF.